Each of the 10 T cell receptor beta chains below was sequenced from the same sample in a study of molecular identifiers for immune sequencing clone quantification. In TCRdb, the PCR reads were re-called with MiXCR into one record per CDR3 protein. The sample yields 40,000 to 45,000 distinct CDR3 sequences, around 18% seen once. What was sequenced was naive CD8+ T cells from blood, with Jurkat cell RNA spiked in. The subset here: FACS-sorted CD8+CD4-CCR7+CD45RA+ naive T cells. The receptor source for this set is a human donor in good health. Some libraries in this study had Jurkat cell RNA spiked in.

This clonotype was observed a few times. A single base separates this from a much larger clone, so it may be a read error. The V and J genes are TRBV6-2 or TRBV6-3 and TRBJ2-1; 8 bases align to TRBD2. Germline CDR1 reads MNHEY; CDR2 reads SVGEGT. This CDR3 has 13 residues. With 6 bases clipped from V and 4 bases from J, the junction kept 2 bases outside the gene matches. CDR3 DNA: TGTGCCAGCAGCGAGCGGGAGTACAATGAGCAGTTCTTC. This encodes CASSEREYNEQFF.

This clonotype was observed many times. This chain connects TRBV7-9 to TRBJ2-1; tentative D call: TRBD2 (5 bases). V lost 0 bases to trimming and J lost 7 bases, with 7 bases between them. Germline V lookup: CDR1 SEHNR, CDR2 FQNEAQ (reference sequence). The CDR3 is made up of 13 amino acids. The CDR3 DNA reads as TGTGCCAGCAGCTTAGCGCCGGGGAATGAGCAGTTCTTC. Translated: CASSLAPGNEQFF.

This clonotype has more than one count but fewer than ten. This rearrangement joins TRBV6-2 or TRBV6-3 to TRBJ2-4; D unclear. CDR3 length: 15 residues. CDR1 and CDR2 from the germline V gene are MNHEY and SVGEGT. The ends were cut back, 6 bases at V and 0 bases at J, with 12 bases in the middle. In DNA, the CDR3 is TGTGCCAGCAGCTCTTCCTCGGTAGCCAAAAACATTCAGTACTTC. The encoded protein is CASSSSSVAKNIQYF.

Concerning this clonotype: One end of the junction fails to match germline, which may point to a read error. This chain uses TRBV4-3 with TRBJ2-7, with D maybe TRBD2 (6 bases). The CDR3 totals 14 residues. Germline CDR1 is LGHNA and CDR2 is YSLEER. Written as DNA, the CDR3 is TGCGCCAGCAGCCAAGGGGGGGAAGACTACGGGCAGTACTTC. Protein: CASSQGGEDYGQYF.

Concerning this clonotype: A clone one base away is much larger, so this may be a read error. Here the CDR3 DNA reads TGCAGTGCTAGAGCGGACAGGGACGAAGAACTGTTTTTT. Translating gives CSARADRDEELFF. This rearrangement joins TRBV20-1 to TRBJ1-4; the match to TRBD1 covers 8 bases. Looked up from germline, CDR1 is DFQATT and CDR2 is SNEGSKA (reference sequence). Unmatched junction bases numbered 7, after V lost 1 base and J lost 12 bases. The CDR3 spans 13 residues.

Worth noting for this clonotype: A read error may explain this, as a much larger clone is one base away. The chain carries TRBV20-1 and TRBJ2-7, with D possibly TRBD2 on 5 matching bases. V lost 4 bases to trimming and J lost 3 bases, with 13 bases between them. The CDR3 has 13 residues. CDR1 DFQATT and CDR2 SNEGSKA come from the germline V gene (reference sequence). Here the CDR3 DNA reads TGCAGTGCTAAGGGTGGGGAGCTCTACGAGCAGTACTTC. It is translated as CSAKGGELYEQYF.

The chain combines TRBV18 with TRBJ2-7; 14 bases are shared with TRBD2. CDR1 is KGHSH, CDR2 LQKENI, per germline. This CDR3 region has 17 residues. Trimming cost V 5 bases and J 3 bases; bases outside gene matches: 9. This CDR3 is CASSGGTSGSTSYEQYF. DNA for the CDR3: TGTGCCAGCTCAGGTGGGACTAGCGGGAGTACGAGCTACGAGCAGTACTTC.

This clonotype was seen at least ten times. The CDR3 DNA reads as TGTGCAATTGGGTATGGCTACACCTTC. Its protein product is CAIGYGYTF. This chain links TRBV28 with TRBJ1-2; D is uncertain. The CDR3 has 9 residues. Germline V CDR1 and CDR2: MDHEN, SYDVKM.

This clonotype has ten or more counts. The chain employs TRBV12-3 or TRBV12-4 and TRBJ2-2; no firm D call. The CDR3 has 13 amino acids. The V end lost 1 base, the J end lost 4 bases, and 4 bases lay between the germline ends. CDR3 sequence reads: CASSLVGTGELFF. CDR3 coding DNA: TGTGCCAGCAGTTTAGTGGGCACCGGGGAGCTGTTTTTT.

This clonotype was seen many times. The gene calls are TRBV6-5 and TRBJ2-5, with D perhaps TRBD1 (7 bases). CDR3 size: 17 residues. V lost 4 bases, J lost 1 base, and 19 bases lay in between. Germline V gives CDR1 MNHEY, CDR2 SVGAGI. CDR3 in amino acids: CASSSLNRGGLQETQYF. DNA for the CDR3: TGTGCCAGCAGTTCCCTGAACAGGGGAGGTCTCCAAGAGACCCAGTACTTC.